One sample yielded the 8 T cell receptor beta chains listed below, sequenced in a study of vaccination effects on CD4 cells after COVID-19. What these receptors recognize is not known. Profiling relied on immunoSEQ multiplex PCR, and the TCRdb table lists in-frame clones only, not all of them. The sample holds fewer than 65,000 clones, roughly 75% seen once. Viral peptide pool expansion of antigen-specific CD4+ T cells preceded sequencing in the ViraFEST assay. The authors isolated CD4+ T cells after 10 days of culture. Vaccinated recipients, who were negative for nucleocapsid antibodies, had no history of SARS-CoV-2 infection. The sample here was CD4+ T cells from PBMCs cultured with HCoV-OC43 spike peptides, taken before COVID-19 vaccination. Subset defined: HCoV-OC43 spike overlapping peptide pool stimulation. The receptors originated from a human donor who received a COVID-19 vaccine.

The CDR3 reads CASSPRRGGLADTQYF. The CDR3 DNA sequence: TGTGCCAGCTCACCACGGCGGGGGGGCCTTGCAGATACGCAGTATTTT. The J gene is TRBJ2-3, the V gene TRBV18, with TRBD2 matching over 9 bases. Germline CDR1 is KGHSH and CDR2 is LQKENI. V shed 1 base and J 4 bases; nucleotides not matched to a gene: 6. This CDR3 has 16 residues.

This chain joins TRBV5-5 and TRBJ1-6; no reliable D call. V gave up 2 bases and J gave up 10 bases, with 13 bases separating them. Germline assignment: CDR1 SGHKS and CDR2 YYEKEE (reference sequence). The CDR3 extends over 14 amino acids. CDR3 region: CASSLPGSPSPLHF. The CDR3 nucleotides are TGTGCCAGCAGCTTACCGGGATCACCATCACCCCTCCACTTT.

The rearrangement joins TRBV20-1 to TRBJ2-3; 9 nucleotides agree with TRBD2. Unmatched junction bases numbered 5, after V lost 6 bases and J lost 4 bases. Germline V gene sequence: CDR1 DFQATT, CDR2 SNEGSKA (reference sequence). The CDR3 runs to 13 residues. CDR3 nucleotide sequence: TGCAGTGCCAGTAGCGGGAGCGCAGATACGCAGTATTTT. This encodes CSASSGSADTQYF.

The chain has TRBV6-2 or TRBV6-3 and TRBJ1-1; D uncertain. Germline V gene lookup returns CDR1 MNHEY and CDR2 SVGEGT. V was clipped by 2 bases and J by 4 bases, with 14 bases between them. This CDR3 is 15 amino acids long. The CDR3: CASSYVGLVSTEAFF. Here the CDR3 DNA reads TGTGCCAGCAGTTACGTGGGGTTGGTGAGCACTGAAGCTTTCTTT.

The sample holds a few counts of this clone. V is TRBV18 and J is TRBJ1-5; 10 bases are a match to TRBD1. Germline V gives CDR1 KGHSH, CDR2 LQKENI. The CDR3 consists of 16 residues. V lost 3 bases, J lost 4 bases, and 6 bases stayed unmatched. CDR3 in amino acids: CASSPSGTGANQPQHF. The CDR3 DNA sequence: TGTGCCAGCTCACCCTCCGGGACAGGGGCTAATCAGCCCCAGCATTTT.

The chain joins TRBV7-9 to TRBJ2-5; perhaps TRBD1 as D (6 bases). This CDR3 has 17 amino acids. The ends were cut back, 2 bases at V and 2 bases at J, with 18 bases in the middle. Germline loops: CDR1 SEHNR, CDR2 FQNEAQ (reference sequence). CDR3 in amino acids: CASSLMLAGDLQETQYF. The CDR3 nucleotides are TGTGCCAGCAGCTTAATGCTGGCAGGGGACCTACAAGAGACCCAGTACTTC.

J is TRBJ1-2 and V is TRBV11-1; TRBD1 agrees at 8 bases. Germline loops: CDR1 SGHAT, CDR2 FQDESV (reference sequence). After removal of 4 bases from V and 0 bases from J, the junction contained 4 bases not matched to a gene. CDR3 size: 15 residues. As DNA, the CDR3 is TGTGCCAGCAGCTATGCGACAGGGGCTAACTATGGCTACACCTTC. It codes for CASSYATGANYGYTF.

DNA for the CDR3: TGCGCCAGCAGCGTGTCCAGCACAGATACGCAGTATTTT. As protein: CASSVSSTDTQYF. This chain joins TRBV5-1 and TRBJ2-3; D remains ambiguous. V shed 4 bases and J shed 0 bases, with 6 bases lying between them. The length of the CDR3 is 13 residues. The V gene's germline CDR1 is SGHRS and CDR2 YFSETQ.